Below are 3 T cell receptor beta chains sequenced from a single sample in a study of blood T cell repertoires in COVID-19. Only in-frame clones appear in the TCRdb table, and some are missing; sequencing was by immunoSEQ multiplex PCR. The repertoire has about 170,000 clones, about 87% of them found once; the top ten carry about 1.4%. The source material was peripheral blood. These receptors all come from a woman between 45 and 60 years old with acute or convalescent COVID-19.

This sequence joins TRBV6-2 or TRBV6-3 and TRBJ1-1; D uncertain. Per germline, CDR1 MNHEY and CDR2 SVGEGT. This CDR3 is built from 18 residues. V dropped 2 bases and J dropped 0 bases, with 19 bases sitting between them. CDR3 bases: TGTGCCAGCAGTTACGGGCTTCAAGGCAGGTTGATGAACACTGAAGCTTTCTTT. This codes for CASSYGLQGRLMNTEAFF.

V is TRBV27 and J is TRBJ2-5; D may be TRBD1 (5 bases). The V gene lost 0 bases and the J gene lost 5 bases, with 13 bases spanning the gap. Germline loops: CDR1 MNHEY, CDR2 SMNVEV (reference sequence). The CDR3 has 15 residues. CDR3 amino acids: CASSLSGVEIETQYF. The CDR3 nucleotides read TGTGCCAGCAGTTTATCAGGGGTAGAGATTGAGACCCAGTACTTC.

The chain carries TRBV10-3 and TRBJ2-2; D unresolved. This CDR3 has 11 amino acids. CDR1 is ENHRY, CDR2 SYGVKD, per germline. Trimming stripped 10 bases from V and 3 bases from J, with 6 bases between. The CDR3 region is CATRDTGELFF. The CDR3 bases are TGTGCCACGCGAGACACCGGGGAGCTGTTTTTT.